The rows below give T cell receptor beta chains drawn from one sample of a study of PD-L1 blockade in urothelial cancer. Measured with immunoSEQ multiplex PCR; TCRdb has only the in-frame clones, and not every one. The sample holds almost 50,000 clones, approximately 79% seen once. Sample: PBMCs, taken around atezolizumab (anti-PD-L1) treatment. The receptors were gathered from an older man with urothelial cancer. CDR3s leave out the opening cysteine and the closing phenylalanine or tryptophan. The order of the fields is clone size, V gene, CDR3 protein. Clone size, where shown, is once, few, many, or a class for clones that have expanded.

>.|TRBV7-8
ASSTSTGYEQY
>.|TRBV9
ASSEDRGTHYEQY
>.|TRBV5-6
ASSFIRGTDTQY
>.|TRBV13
ASSSNRDSHNEKLF
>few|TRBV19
ASSTGGPGTQY
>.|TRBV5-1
ASSWTSGFSYEQY
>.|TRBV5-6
ASTLGGRAGETQY
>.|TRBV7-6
ASSLYSNYGYT
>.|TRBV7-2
ASSPSTVDYGYT
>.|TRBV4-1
ASSDTGRARYNEQF
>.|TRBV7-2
ASSLGGTYEQY
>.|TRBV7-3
ASSSGGAEPQH
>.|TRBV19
ATETSTGGSSPLH
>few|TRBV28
ASKTPGTDTQY
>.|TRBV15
ATSPRSGYEQY
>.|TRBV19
ASTVLRTPNTEAF
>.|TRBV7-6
ASSLDPQGISEQY
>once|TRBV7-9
ASSPDRGEKLF
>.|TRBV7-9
ASSRDSERYDEQF
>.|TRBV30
ASDRGTGELF
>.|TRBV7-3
ASSYSRGYNEQF
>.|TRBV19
ASSLGQGDSVGETQY
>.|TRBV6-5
ASSRQGINTGELF
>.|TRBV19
ASSGRGGDQPQH
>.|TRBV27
ASSLRLGPYEQY
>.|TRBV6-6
ASSFEEKLF
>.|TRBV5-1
ASRESTVYEQY
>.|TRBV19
ASSIDHQTGQETQY
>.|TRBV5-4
ASGSNRVRAGELF
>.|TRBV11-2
ASSSGAGVSTDTQY
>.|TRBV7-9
ASAVDSSTDTQY
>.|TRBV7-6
ASSQASRTDTQY
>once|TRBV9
ASSVGGASYNEQF
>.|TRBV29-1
SGTWFGETRY
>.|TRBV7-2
ASSLRGSHEQY
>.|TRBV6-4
ASSPDRGGIHEQY
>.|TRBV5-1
ASGLGHEGGSTEAF
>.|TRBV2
ANKGQGVRGNTEAF
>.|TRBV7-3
ASSRTSGRPDTQY
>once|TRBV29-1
SGNRGQNEQF
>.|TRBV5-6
ASNSGMNTEAF
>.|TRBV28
ASFPTTGRIEAF
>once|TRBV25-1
ASSVGTGSYEQY
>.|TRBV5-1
ASSLEGPAGEQY
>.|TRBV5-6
ASSLGTAQETQY